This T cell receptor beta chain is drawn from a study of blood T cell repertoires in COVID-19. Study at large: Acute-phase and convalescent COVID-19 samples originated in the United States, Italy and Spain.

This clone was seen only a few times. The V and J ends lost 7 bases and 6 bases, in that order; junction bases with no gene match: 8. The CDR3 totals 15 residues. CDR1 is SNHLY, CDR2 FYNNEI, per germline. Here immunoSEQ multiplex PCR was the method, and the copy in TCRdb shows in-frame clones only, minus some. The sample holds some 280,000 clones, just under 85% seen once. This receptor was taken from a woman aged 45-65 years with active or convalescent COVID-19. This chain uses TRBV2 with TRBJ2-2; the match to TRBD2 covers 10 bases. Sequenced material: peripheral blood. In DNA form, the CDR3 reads TGTGCCAGCATGCAGACTAGCGGGTCCGCCGGGGAGCTGTTTTTT. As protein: CASMQTSGSAGELFF.